This TCR beta chain was observed in a study of vaccination effects on CD4 cells after COVID-19. Study as a whole: Post-vaccine draws lagged the second dose by a median of 72 days.

Notes on this clone: What it recognizes is unknown.

V trimming: 4 bases; J trimming: 1 base; junction bases outside the gene matches: 11. The V gene's germline CDR1 is SGHKS and CDR2 YYEKEE (reference sequence). The CDR3 runs to 16 residues. Libraries were prepared by immunoSEQ multiplex PCR; TCRdb keeps only in-frame clonotypes and omits some of them. The data show about 33,000 clones, 55% to 75% seen once. Antigen-specific CD4+ T cells were expanded with viral peptide pools in the ViraFEST assay before sequencing. Cells that had been cultured for approximately ten days were the source of isolated CD4+ T cells. Each person got two doses of an mRNA SARS-CoV-2 vaccine, BNT162b2 or mRNA-1273. Cultures used 2.1 million or so PBMC per well, approximately 10 IU/ml IL-2 and approximately 10 ug/ml peptides. Study observations and caveats: Cross-reactivity with common cold coronaviruses was shown by only 1 of 255 vaccine-induced clones in healthy vaccinees. Among infection- and vaccine-induced clones, marked clonal contraction occurred late after vaccination.

This clonotype originated in a human donor who received a COVID-19 vaccine. The sample consisted of CD4+ T cells from PBMCs cultured with HCoV-229E spike peptides, taken after COVID-19 vaccination. The chain has TRBV5-5 and TRBJ2-7; 7 bases line up with TRBD1. CDR3 residues: CASSPRQGGASYEQYF. DNA for the CDR3: TGTGCCAGCAGCCCAAGACAGGGTGGGGCGTCCTACGAGCAGTACTTC.